The subject of this entry is one T cell receptor (beta chain). No antigen is known for it. Every patient had relapsed following autologous stem cell transplantation, and cohorts differed in brentuximab vedotin exposure. This record comes from a study of PD-1 blockade in classical Hodgkin lymphoma. Whole-study results and caveats: The authors excluded patients who started nivolumab under 1 year after ASCT. Newly diagnosed patients reportedly had lower baseline TCR diversity than healthy donors. Complete responders showed a baseline diversity that resembled the diversity of newly diagnosed patients.

Sequenced by immunoSEQ multiplex PCR; TCRdb stores in-frame clones only, minus some. This sample has approximately 99,000 clones; roughly 76% occur once, and the top ten carry around 15%. CDR1 and CDR2 (germline): SGHVS, FQNEAQ. The CDR3 has 13 residues. With 4 bases removed from V and 6 bases from J, the gap between germline ends came to 13 bases. This specimen was peripheral blood mononuclear cells (PBMCs), taken before the second cycle of nivolumab. The genes are TRBV7-8 and TRBJ2-7; D is uncertain. The clonotype was recovered from a human donor with classical Hodgkin lymphoma. The CDR3 nucleotides read TGTGCCAGCAGCTCCTCGGCGCAGCTCGAGCAGTACTTC. It is translated as CASSSSAQLEQYF.